Listed below are T cell receptor beta chains from one sample, sequenced in a study of cytomegalovirus exposure and HLA in healthy donors. Sequencing used immunoSEQ multiplex PCR; TCRdb keeps in-frame clones, though not all of them. Among roughly 150,000 clones listed, 75% were seen once. What was sequenced was PBMCs. These TCRs come from a female donor in good health and CMV-seronegative. Both conserved end residues are part of each CDR3. Each record gives: clone size, V gene, J gene, CDR3 protein. Some rows have no size entry. The others give once, few or many, or a class for an expanded clone.

NA,TRBV18,TRBJ2-7,CASSPRGFHEQYF
NA,TRBV19,TRBJ1-5,CASKTDNNLSNQPQHF
NA,TRBV9,TRBJ2-1,CASSVGRGLAEQFF
few,TRBV6-1,TRBJ2-1,CASSASGTPFGEQFF
few,TRBV29-1,TRBJ2-2,CSARGGNTGELFF
once,TRBV14,NA,CASSQDPSGGPYEQYF
NA,TRBV19,TRBJ2-2,CASSIVRAQNTGELFF
NA,TRBV11-2,TRBJ2-7,CASSFTAGDYEQYF
NA,TRBV9,TRBJ2-3,CASSVGGTSGASTDTQYF
NA,TRBV30,TRBJ2-4,CAWSGAGLAKNIQYF
NA,TRBV2,TRBJ2-3,CASNRGGSDTQYF
once,TRBV7-3,TRBJ2-6,CASSPALSGANVLTF
NA,TRBV18,TRBJ2-7,CASSPGGGVYEQYF
NA,TRBV18,TRBJ1-4,CASSPRDRANEKLFF
NA,TRBV27,TRBJ2-2,CASSLVGGRPGELFF
few,TRBV7-6,TRBJ2-7,CASSYRAGGLYEQYF
few,TRBV4-3,TRBJ1-1,CASSQLIRQGRNTEAFF
NA,TRBV5-1,TRBJ1-5,CASSLEGVQPQHF
NA,TRBV5-4,TRBJ1-1,CASSRAGGSTEAFF
few,TRBV4-2,TRBJ2-3,CASSPPGQGADTQYF
NA,TRBV19,TRBJ1-1,CASTPSGANTEAFF
NA,TRBV7-6,TRBJ2-2,CASSSAGREMGGELFF
NA,TRBV28,TRBJ2-7,CASSLVGGNEQYF
few,TRBV18,NA,CASSPGQVGIYEQYF
NA,TRBV9,TRBJ2-7,CAGSVGNRDREQYF
few,TRBV18,TRBJ2-1,CASSGDRAQQFF
once,TRBV28,TRBJ2-5,CASRTSGTKTQYF
few,TRBV6-5,TRBJ2-5,CASSYRTGAQETQYF
NA,TRBV7-2,TRBJ2-1,CASSGRLRYNEQFF
NA,TRBV7-2,TRBJ1-2,CASSPDWSGYTF
NA,TRBV6-5,TRBJ1-1,CASSYDPGTPNTEAFF
NA,TRBV4-1,TRBJ2-3,CASSPLYDLNTDTQYF
NA,TRBV6-5,TRBJ2-2,CASSLTGGDTGELFF
NA,TRBV18,TRBJ1-5,CASSAGSSNQPQHF
NA,TRBV4-1,TRBJ1-1,CASSQEEGRKGEAFF
NA,TRBV14,TRBJ2-1,CASSQEVRQGQFF
NA,TRBV5-1,TRBJ1-5,CASSPEGAGNQPQHF
NA,TRBV28,TRBJ1-2,CASSLGQNYGYTF
NA,TRBV4-2,TRBJ2-1,CASSQDLAGEQFF
NA,TRBV1,TRBJ2-3,CTSSQRMLRASTDTQYF
NA,TRBV18,TRBJ1-5,CASSLGGQGNQPQHF
few,TRBV4-2,TRBJ1-2,CASSPGTGPYGYTF
NA,TRBV19,TRBJ1-3,CASSMALSGGNTIYF
NA,TRBV19,TRBJ2-3,CASTGGNTDTQYF
once,TRBV15,TRBJ1-2,CATSRDFREDGYTF